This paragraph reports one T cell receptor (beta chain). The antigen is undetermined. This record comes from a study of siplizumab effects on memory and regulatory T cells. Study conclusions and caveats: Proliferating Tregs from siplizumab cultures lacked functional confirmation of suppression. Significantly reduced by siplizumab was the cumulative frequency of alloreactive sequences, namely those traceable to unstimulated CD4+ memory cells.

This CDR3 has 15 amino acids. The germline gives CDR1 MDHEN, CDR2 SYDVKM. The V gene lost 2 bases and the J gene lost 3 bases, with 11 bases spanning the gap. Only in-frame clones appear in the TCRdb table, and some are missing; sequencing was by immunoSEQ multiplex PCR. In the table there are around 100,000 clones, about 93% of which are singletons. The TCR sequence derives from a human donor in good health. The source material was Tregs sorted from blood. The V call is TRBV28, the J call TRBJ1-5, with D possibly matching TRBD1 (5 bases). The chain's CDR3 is CASSLEGRVNQPQHF. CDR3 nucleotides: TGTGCCAGCAGTTTAGAAGGCAGGGTCAATCAGCCCCAGCATTTT.